What follows is one T cell receptor (beta chain) and its context. The source of the sample is a study of blood T cell repertoires in COVID-19. Here immunoSEQ multiplex PCR was the method, and the copy in TCRdb shows in-frame clones only, minus some. The sample has about 95,000 clones, around 86% seen once. This CDR3 contains 14 residues. CDR1 MNHEY and CDR2 SVGAGI come from the germline V gene. With 4 bases clipped from V and 4 bases from J, the junction kept 2 bases outside the gene matches. The origin of this receptor is a man in his 60s with COVID-19, enrolled during active disease. Sequenced input: peripheral blood. The rearrangement uses TRBV6-5 and TRBJ1-5; TRBD1 aligns across 9 bases. The CDR3 DNA sequence: TGTGCCAGCAGTTCCGGGACAGGGAATCAGCCCCAGCATTTT. Amino acid sequence: CASSSGTGNQPQHF.